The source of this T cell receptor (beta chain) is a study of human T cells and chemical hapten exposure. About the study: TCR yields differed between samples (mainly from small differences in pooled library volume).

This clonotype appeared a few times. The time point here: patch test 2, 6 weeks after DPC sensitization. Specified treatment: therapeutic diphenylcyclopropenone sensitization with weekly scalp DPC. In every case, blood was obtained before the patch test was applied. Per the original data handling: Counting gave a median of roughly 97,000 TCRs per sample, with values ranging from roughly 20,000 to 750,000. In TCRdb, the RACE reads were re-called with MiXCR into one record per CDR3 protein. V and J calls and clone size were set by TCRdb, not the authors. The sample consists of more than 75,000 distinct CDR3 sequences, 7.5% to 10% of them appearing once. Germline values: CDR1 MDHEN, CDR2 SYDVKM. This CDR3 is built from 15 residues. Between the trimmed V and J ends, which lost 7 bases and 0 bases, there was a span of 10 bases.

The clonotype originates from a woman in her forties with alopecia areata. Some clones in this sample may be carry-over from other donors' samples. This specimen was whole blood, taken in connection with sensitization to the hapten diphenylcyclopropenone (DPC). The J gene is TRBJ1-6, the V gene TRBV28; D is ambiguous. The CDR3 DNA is TGTGCCAGCACTCCGTATAGCTCCTATAATTCACCCCTCCACTTT. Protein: CASTPYSSYNSPLHF. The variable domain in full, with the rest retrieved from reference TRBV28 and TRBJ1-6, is DVKVTQSSRYLVKRTGEKVFLECVQDMDHENMFWYRQDPGLGLRLIYFSYDVKMKEKGDIPEGYSVSREKKERFSLILESASTNQTSMYLCASTPYSSYNSPLHFGNGTRLTVT.